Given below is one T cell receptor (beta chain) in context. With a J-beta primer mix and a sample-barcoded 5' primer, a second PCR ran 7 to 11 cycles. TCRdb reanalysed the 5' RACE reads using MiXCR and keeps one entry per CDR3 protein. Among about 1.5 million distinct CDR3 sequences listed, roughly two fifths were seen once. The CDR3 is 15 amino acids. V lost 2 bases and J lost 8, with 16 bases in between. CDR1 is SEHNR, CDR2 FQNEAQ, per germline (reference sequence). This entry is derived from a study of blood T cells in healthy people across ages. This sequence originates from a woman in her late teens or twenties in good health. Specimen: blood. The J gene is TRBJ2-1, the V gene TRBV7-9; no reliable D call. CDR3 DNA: TGTGCCAGCAGCTTACTGAGTCCAAAGGTAGATGAGCAGTTCTTC. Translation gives CASSLLSPKVDEQFF. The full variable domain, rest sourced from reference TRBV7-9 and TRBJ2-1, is DTGVSQNPRHKITKRGQNVTFRCDPISEHNRLYWYRQTLGQGPEFLTYFQNEAQLEKSRLLSDRFSAERPKGSFSTLEIQRTEQGDSAMYLCASSLLSPKVDEQFFGPGTRLTVL.